The rows below give T cell receptor beta chains drawn from one sample of a study. TCRdb analysed the RT-PCR reads with MiXCR anew, one entry per CDR3 protein. The sample holds hundreds of thousands of distinct CDR3 sequences; approximately 15% are singletons and the top ten take 3.6%. Sequencing input: memory CD4+ T cells from blood. These receptors were taken from a female donor in good health, serving as a healthy control. CDR3s include the opening cysteine and the closing phenylalanine or tryptophan. Fields, in order: V gene, CDR3 protein.

>TRBV12-3/TRBV12-4
CASSLVESQPQHF
>TRBV5-1
CASSWWTSGSAGELFF
>TRBV10-2
CASTVGGDTEAFF
>TRBV7-2
CASSPPRQPQHF
>TRBV27
CASSPSGGNEQYF
>TRBV11-2
CASSRGSGNTNYGYNF
>TRBV6-2/TRBV6-3
CASSYLPDHNSPLHF
>TRBV6-5
CASTHRGVPRTGELFF
>TRBV6-1
CASKRAYLDYGYTF
>TRBV27
CASSLSKAGGRSETQYF
>TRBV7-9
CASSLRGSSYNEQFF
>TRBV12-3/TRBV12-4
CASNRGAGANVLTF
>TRBV9
CASSVEGVQPQHF
>TRBV6-1
CASSVQGNYGYTF
>TRBV6-5
CASSYGHTQYF
>TRBV5-4
CASSPPLATGELFF
>TRBV12-3/TRBV12-4
CASSLTAGAGDTQYF
>TRBV9
CASSPGTTSTDTQYF
>TRBV2
CASKSPGQGFQPQHF
>TRBV7-9
CASSLVVKTGEQYF
>TRBV7-2
CASSPMVGSTGELFF
>TRBV24-1
CATSDPIREGITDTQYF
>TRBV6-2/TRBV6-3
CASSYGGSRWGYTF
>TRBV18
CASSPSWRTDTQYF
>TRBV20-1
CSASFGLLAGVISYEQYF
>TRBV5-4
CASRPRERGGADTQYF
>TRBV7-2
CASRDNYEQYF
>TRBV12-3/TRBV12-4
CASSPHLPGPPLHF
>TRBV7-8
CASSSQQGHGYTF
>TRBV10-3
CATAASDRGQSDTQYF
>TRBV5-1
CASSFGDSSYNEQFF